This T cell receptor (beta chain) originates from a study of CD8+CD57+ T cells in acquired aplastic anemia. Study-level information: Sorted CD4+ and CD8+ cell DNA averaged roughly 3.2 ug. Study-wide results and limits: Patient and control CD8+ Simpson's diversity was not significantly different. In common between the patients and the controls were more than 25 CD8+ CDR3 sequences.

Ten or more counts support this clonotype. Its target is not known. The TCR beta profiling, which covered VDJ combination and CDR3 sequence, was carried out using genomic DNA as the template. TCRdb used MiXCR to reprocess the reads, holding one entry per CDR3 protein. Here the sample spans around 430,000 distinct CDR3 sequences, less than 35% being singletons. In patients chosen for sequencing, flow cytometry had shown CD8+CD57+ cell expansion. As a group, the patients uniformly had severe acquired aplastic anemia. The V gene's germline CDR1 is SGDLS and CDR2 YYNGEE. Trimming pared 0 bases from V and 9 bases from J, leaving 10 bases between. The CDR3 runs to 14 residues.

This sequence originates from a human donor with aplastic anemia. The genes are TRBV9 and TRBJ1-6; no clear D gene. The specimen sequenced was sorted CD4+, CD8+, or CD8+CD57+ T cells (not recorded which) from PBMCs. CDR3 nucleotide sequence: TGTGCCAGCAGCGTAGAGGGCTTTGGTTCACCCCTCCACTTT. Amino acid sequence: CASSVEGFGSPLHF.